This T cell receptor beta chain comes out of a study of post-analysis software for immune sequencing data (dated by TCRdb to the mid-2010s). Concerning the study at large: Disease courses on record covered relapsing-remitting, secondary progressive and progressive-relapsing multiple sclerosis, though some patients had no subtype annotation. The multiple sclerosis patient repertoires were compared with more than 10 previously published healthy control repertoires from donors aged about 6 to 26 years. A subset of samples was prepared in parallel using single-end sample barcoding, then pooled and co-amplified after Illumina adapter ligation.

Notes on this clonotype: The antigen it binds to is not known. Base quality data are lacking; no much larger clone is found one base away.

CDR1 and CDR2, per the germline V gene, are SGHRS and YFSETQ. From cysteine to phenylalanine, the CDR3 is 15 amino acids long. Left in the record is the CDR3 DNA by itself, 45 bases read in frame from the first base. Cut back by 0 bases and 5 bases, the V and J ends lie 11 bases apart. The time point label of this sample denotes: second blood draw from one MS patient after hematopoietic stem cell transplantation. To demonstrate the VDJtools post-analysis software, the study profiled TCR beta repertoires from the peripheral blood of around 13 young patients with multiple sclerosis. Multiple sclerosis patients were children and adolescents aged roughly 6 to 17 years. What the research found in general, with its limitations: The control group was slightly older than the multiple sclerosis patient group. Direct clustering with F measure showed strong co-clustering of samples prepared in the same batch, prompting a batch-effect correction. Compared with controls, multiple sclerosis patients had significantly lower normalized Chao1 diversity, a finding suggesting substantial peripheral T-cell clonal expansion. Patients showed significantly higher frequencies than controls for a handful of TRBV segments, among them TRBV5-6, TRBV5-1 and TRBV20-1.

The library was prepared using PCR. The listed sequencing device is Illumina HiSeq 2500. To reduce PCR and sequencing biases, unique molecular identifiers were incorporated into the TCR beta cDNA libraries. Roughly 0.5 million cDNA molecules were obtained per 1 to 10 million input T cells, so each molecule approximated one T cell. The same protocol used for the earlier healthy control dataset was applied to prepare and sequence the patient libraries. Within a given batch, samples were prepared together, multiplexed and sequenced on the same HiSeq lane. On the study's bioinformatics: Raw barcoded reads were processed with MIGEC, and single-read molecular identifier groups were discarded before consensus assembly and CDR3 extraction. VDJtools was used for post-analysis of the clonotype tables, and diversity was normalized by down-sampling every dataset to the size of the smallest sample. Repertoire overlap clustering matched CDR3 amino acid but not nucleotide sequences to correct batch-related cross-sample contamination. TCRdb reworked the public reads: Q25 trimming with fastp, MiXCR clone assembly, productive beta chains retained. Duplicate CDR3 protein sequences are folded into a single record with the most common DNA and genes. TCRdb's processing, not the authors', yielded these V and J calls. Across this sample there are some 160,000 distinct CDR3 sequences, with around 34% seen only once. The ten largest clones take up around 30% of the sample.

This specimen was blood, taken after autologous hematopoietic stem cell transplantation. The receptor was isolated from a girl aged 10 to 17 with multiple sclerosis. Donor details come from another sample of the same person, matched by shared clones. Recombination linked TRBV5-1 to TRBJ1-4; no D gene can be assigned with confidence. In nucleotide form, the sequence is TGCGCCAGCAGCTTGGAGCGAAGAGAAAATGAAAAACTGTTTTTT. It translates as CASSLERRENEKLFF.